These 22 T cell receptor beta chains were all obtained from the same sample, sequenced in a study of blood T cell repertoires in COVID-19. Clones were read by immunoSEQ multiplex PCR, and TCRdb kept only the in-frame ones, dropping some. The sample has approximately 200,000 clones, approximately 83% seen once. The specimen was peripheral blood. The source of these receptors is a human donor with active or convalescent COVID-19. The donor label of this sample is uncertain.

This rearrangement joins TRBV5-4 to TRBJ1-1; 9 nucleotides line up with TRBD1. The CDR3 totals 15 residues. Trimming at V came to 5 bases and at J to 5 bases, leaving 10 bases not matched to a gene. Looked up from germline, CDR1 is SGHNT and CDR2 is YYREEE (reference sequence). The CDR3 sequence: CASRKTGQGRTEAFF. The CDR3, as DNA: TGTGCCAGCAGGAAGACGGGACAGGGAAGGACTGAAGCTTTCTTT. The full variable domain, rest sourced from reference TRBV5-4 and TRBJ1-1, is ETGVTQSPTHLIKTRGQQVTLRCSSQSGHNTVSWYQQALGQGPQFIFQYYREEENGRGNFPPRFSGLQFPNYSSELNVNALELDDSALYLCASRKTGQGRTEAFFGQGTRLTVV.

This clone was counted once. The chain links TRBV7-9 to TRBJ2-7; tentative D call: TRBD2 (6 bases). The germline V gene encodes CDR1 SEHNR and CDR2 FQNEAQ (reference sequence). Trimming took 5 bases from V and 5 from J, leaving 25 bases between them. The CDR3 is 17 residues long. CDR3 amino acids: CASSGPTGSGWGHEQYF. CDR3 bases: TGTGCCAGCAGCGGCCCAACGGGAAGCGGGTGGGGCCACGAGCAGTACTTC.

The chain employs TRBV30 and TRBJ2-7; D call uncertain. The CDR3 extends over 13 amino acids. Per the germline V gene, CDR1 is GTSNPN and CDR2 is SVGIG (reference sequence). V was shortened by 2 bases and J by 0 bases, with 8 bases between the two germline ends. CDR3 nucleotide sequence: TGTGCCTGGAGTATACAGATCTCCTACGAGCAGTACTTC. The encoded protein is CAWSIQISYEQYF.

CDR3 amino acids: CAREGNPNTEAFF. The CDR3 coding sequence is TGTGCCAGGGAGGGGAACCCGAACACTGAAGCTTTCTTT. The chain joins TRBV14 to TRBJ1-1; weak D call: TRBD1 (5 bases). The length of the CDR3 is 13 residues. V lost 9 bases and J 1 base, leaving 12 bases between the germline ends. Per the germline V gene, CDR1 is SGHDN and CDR2 is FVKESK.

The V call is TRBV9, the J call TRBJ2-5, with D uncertain. There are 16 residues in the CDR3. V lost 0 bases to trimming and J lost 1 base, with 13 bases between them. CDR1 and CDR2 from the germline V gene are SGDLS and YYNGEE. This CDR3 reads CASSVGRSVTQETQYF. The CDR3 nucleotides are TGTGCCAGCAGCGTAGGAAGGAGTGTAACCCAAGAGACCCAGTACTTC.

CDR3 sequence: CASSMLAGGPDTQYF. CDR3 in DNA: TGTGCCAGTAGTATGCTAGCGGGAGGGCCAGATACGCAGTATTTT. V and J are TRBV19 and TRBJ2-3; 12 bases line up with TRBD2. The CDR3 runs to 15 residues. Germline-derived CDR1 and CDR2 are LNHDA and SQIVND (reference sequence). With 3 bases clipped from V and 4 bases from J, the junction kept 2 bases outside the gene matches.

This chain connects TRBV6-2 or TRBV6-3 to TRBJ2-5; TRBD2 is a possible D gene (6 bases). V was clipped by 2 bases and J by 5 bases, with 15 bases between them. Germline CDR1 and CDR2: MNHEY and SVGEGT. This CDR3 contains 15 residues. Here the CDR3 reads CASSYGGGTGETQYF. DNA of the CDR3: TGTGCCAGCAGTTACGGTGGGGGGACGGGGGAGACCCAGTACTTC.

The chain uses TRBV28 and TRBJ1-6; D may be TRBD1 (6 bases). Germline V CDR1 and CDR2: MDHEN, SYDVKM. Trimming removed 2 bases at V and 3 bases at J, with 8 bases between. CDR3 length: 15 residues. CDR3 loop: CASSLGRGYNSPLHF. The CDR3 DNA reads as TGTGCCAGCAGTTTAGGCAGGGGCTATAATTCACCCCTCCACTTT.

The rearrangement uses TRBV19 and TRBJ2-5, with 12 bases lining up with TRBD1. The CDR3 consists of 15 residues. V lost 3 bases to trimming and J lost 3 bases; unmatched junction nucleotides: 2. The germline V gene has CDR1 LNHDA and CDR2 SQIVND (reference sequence). DNA of the CDR3: TGTGCCAGTAGTATGGGGACAGGGGGCGAAGAGACCCAGTACTTC. Protein: CASSMGTGGEETQYF.

This clone was detected many times. The chain is built from TRBV20-1 and TRBJ1-2; no clear D. CDR1 and CDR2 from the germline V gene are DFQATT and SNEGSKA (reference sequence). The CDR3 has 11 amino acids. Deletions cut 3 bases from V and 6 bases from J, with 8 bases between. The CDR3 loop is CSASGGNGYTF. CDR3 coding DNA: TGCAGTGCTAGCGGAGGGAATGGCTACACCTTC.

The rearrangement joins TRBV2 to TRBJ2-1, with 10 positions matching TRBD2. With 3 bases clipped from V and 4 bases from J, the junction kept 3 bases outside the gene matches. Germline-derived CDR1 and CDR2 are SNHLY and FYNNEI. This CDR3 region has 15 residues. The CDR3 DNA follows: TGTGCCAGCAGTGACCGTAGCGGGGGGTACAATGAGCAGTTCTTC. Protein product: CASSDRSGGYNEQFF.

The chain links TRBV9 to TRBJ2-7; 8 nucleotides agree with TRBD1. The ends lost 3 bases at V and 4 bases at J; junction bases unmatched: 0. Germline V gene data show CDR1 as SGDLS and CDR2 as YYNGEE. The CDR3 spans 12 residues. The CDR3 nucleotides read TGTGCCAGCAGCGGGACAGGGTACGAGCAGTACTTC. It encodes CASSGTGYEQYF. Together with reference TRBV9 and TRBJ2-7, the CDR3 gives the full variable domain: DSGVTQTPKHLITATGQRVTLRCSPRSGDLSVYWYQQSLDQGLQFLIQYYNGEERAKGNILERFSAQQFPDLHSELNLSSLELGDSALYFCASSGTGYEQYFGPGTRLTVT.

The gene calls are TRBV5-4 and TRBJ1-2, with 7 bases fitting TRBD1. This CDR3 is built from 14 residues. Germline trimming cut 4 bases from V and 2 bases from J; bases unmatched to any gene: 5. Germline V gene lookup returns CDR1 SGHNT and CDR2 YYREEE (reference sequence). CDR3 sequence: CASSRQGVNYGYTF. The CDR3 nucleotides are TGTGCCAGCAGCCGACAGGGCGTGAACTATGGCTACACCTTC.

Regarding this clone: One junction end does not reproduce the germline sequence, and a read error may be involved. The V gene is TRBV27, the J gene TRBJ2-1; D perhaps matches TRBD2 (6 bases). The CDR3 totals 14 residues. Germline values: CDR1 MNHEY, CDR2 SMNVEV (reference sequence). CDR3 sequence reads: CASSFRSQAGSPVF. The CDR3 nucleotides are TGTGCCAGCAGTTTCAGGTCCCAAGCGGGTTCACCGGTCTTC.

The chain uses TRBV30 and TRBJ1-3; D is undetermined. V was pared by 2 bases and J by 9 bases, with 11 bases between. In germline, CDR1 is GTSNPN, CDR2 SVGIG (reference sequence). The CDR3 runs to 12 residues. This chain's CDR3 is CAWSSRSSTIYF. In nucleotides, the CDR3 is TGTGCCTGGAGTAGCAGGTCGAGCACCATATATTTT.

This chain joins TRBV7-3 and TRBJ2-1, with 10 bases aligning to TRBD2. V lost 4 bases to trimming and J lost 6 bases; unmatched junction nucleotides: 6. CDR3 length: 15 residues. Per the germline V gene, CDR1 is SGHTA and CDR2 is FQGTGA. Written as DNA, the CDR3 is TGTGCCAGCAGCTCCAGCGGGAGGGGAAGCAATGAGCAGTTCTTC. It specifies CASSSSGRGSNEQFF.

The V call is TRBV30, the J call TRBJ2-3; TRBD2 matches 8 bases. The V segment lost 2 bases and the J segment 5 bases; nucleotides outside the gene matches: 12. This CDR3 has 16 residues. CDR1 and CDR2 from the germline V gene are GTSNPN and SVGIG (reference sequence). CDR3 DNA: TGTGCCTGGAGTACGAAGACGGGGGGGCTTGGAGATACGCAGTATTTT. Translation gives CAWSTKTGGLGDTQYF.

The sample holds a few counts of this clone. The chain employs TRBV7-2 and TRBJ1-6, with D hard to call. Germline loops: CDR1 SGHTA, CDR2 FQGNSA. Trimming left V 3 bases short and J 11 bases short, with 17 bases between. The CDR3 has 15 amino acids. This CDR3 is CASSFDGRSVPPLHF. The CDR3 DNA sequence: TGTGCCAGCAGCTTCGACGGGAGGTCTGTTCCACCCCTCCACTTT.

In its sample, this clone was seen once. The V gene is TRBV29-1, the J gene TRBJ2-2; TRBD1 aligns across 7 bases. J was trimmed by 3 bases and V by 4 bases; bases with no gene match: 8. The germline V gene encodes CDR1 SQVTM and CDR2 ANQGSEA. The CDR3 covers 15 residues. CDR3 bases: TGCAGCGTTGGAGGGGCAGGGGGATACACCGGGGAGCTGTTTTTT. Translating it yields CSVGGAGGYTGELFF.

The chain links TRBV20-1 to TRBJ2-7, with 8 positions matching TRBD1. This CDR3 is 15 amino acids long. Germline V gene data show CDR1 as DFQATT and CDR2 as SNEGSKA (reference sequence). After removal of 3 bases from V and 5 bases from J, the junction contained 12 bases not matched to a gene. The CDR3 spells CSASLVRGRSHEQYF. In DNA form, the CDR3 reads TGCAGTGCTAGTTTGGTCAGGGGGCGATCTCACGAGCAGTACTTC.

At least ten counts were recorded for this clone. This chain connects TRBV19 to TRBJ1-2; D unclear. CDR3 length equals 11 residues. V shed 2 bases and J shed 7 bases, with 5 bases lying between them. CDR1 is LNHDA and CDR2 is SQIVND in the germline V gene (reference sequence). The CDR3 coding sequence is TGTGCCAGTAGTATATGGCTTGGCTACACCTTC. It translates to CASSIWLGYTF.

V usage is TRBV6-2 or TRBV6-3 and J usage is TRBJ2-7; D gene ambiguous. Deletions cut 1 base from V and 5 bases from J, with 12 bases between. There are 14 residues in the CDR3. The V gene's germline CDR1 is MNHEY and CDR2 SVGEGT. In DNA, the CDR3 is TGTGCCAGCAGTTACTGGCGAGGCGGCGACGAGCAGTACTTC. Translation: CASSYWRGGDEQYF.